The source of this TCR beta chain is a study of blood T cell dynamics during melanoma immunotherapy. Notes on the study in general: The most clonal sorted CD8+ subset, immune-effector cells, was closest to cell-free DNA CDR3 sequences.

Germline V CDR1 and CDR2: SGHRS, YFSETQ. The ends were cut back, 5 bases at V and 1 base at J, with 6 bases in the middle. CDR3 length equals 12 residues. Worth noting for this clone: Its antigen is currently unknown.

Data came from immunoSEQ multiplex PCR; TCRdb stores just in-frame clones and leaves some out. The sample shows approximately 3,500 clones, approximately 92% of them seen only once. The time point: pre-treatment baseline. Apart from a couple of fast progressors, RECIST 1.1 response was judged 12 weeks post-infusion. The chain carries TRBV5-1 and TRBJ1-1; unclear D gene. The receptor was isolated from a human donor with melanoma. The material was effector memory CD8+ T cells from blood, obtained from a patient treated with checkpoint blockade. This CDR3 reads CASRLSNTEAFF. The CDR3 DNA reads as TGCGCCAGCAGATTATCGAACACTGAAGCTTTCTTT.